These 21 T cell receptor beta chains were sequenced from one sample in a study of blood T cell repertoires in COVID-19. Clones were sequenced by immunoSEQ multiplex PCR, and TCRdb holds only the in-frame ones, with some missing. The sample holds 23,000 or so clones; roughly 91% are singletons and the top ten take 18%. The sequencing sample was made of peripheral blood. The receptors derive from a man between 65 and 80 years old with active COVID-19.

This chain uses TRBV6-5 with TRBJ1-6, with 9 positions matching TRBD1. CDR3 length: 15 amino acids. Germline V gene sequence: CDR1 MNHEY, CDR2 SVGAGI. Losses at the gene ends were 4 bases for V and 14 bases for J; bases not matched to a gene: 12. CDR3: CASSLGQGGQKTLHF. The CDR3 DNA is TGTGCCAGCAGTTTGGGACAGGGCGGACAAAAAACCCTCCACTTT.

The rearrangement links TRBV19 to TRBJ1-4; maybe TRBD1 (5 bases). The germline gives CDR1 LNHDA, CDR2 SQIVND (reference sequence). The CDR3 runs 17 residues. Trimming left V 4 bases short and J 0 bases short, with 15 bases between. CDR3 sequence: CASSTRAGGATNEKLFF. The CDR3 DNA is TGTGCCAGTAGTACCCGGGCCGGAGGGGCAACTAATGAAAAACTGTTTTTT.

This CDR3 reads CASSRDKNQPQHF. Here the CDR3 DNA reads TGTGCCAGCTCACGAGACAAAAATCAGCCCCAGCATTTT. The V gene is TRBV18, the J gene TRBJ1-5, with D hard to call. CDR3 length: 13 amino acids. Trimming shortened V by 4 bases and J by 4 bases, and 8 bases separated the two germline ends. The germline V gene encodes CDR1 KGHSH and CDR2 LQKENI. Combining the CDR3 with reference TRBV18 and TRBJ1-5 gives the whole variable domain NAGVMQNPRHLVRRRGQEARLRCSPMKGHSHVYWYRQLPEEGLKFMVYLQKENIIDESGMPKERFSAEFPKEGPSILRIQQVVRGDSAAYFCASSRDKNQPQHFGDGTRLSIL.

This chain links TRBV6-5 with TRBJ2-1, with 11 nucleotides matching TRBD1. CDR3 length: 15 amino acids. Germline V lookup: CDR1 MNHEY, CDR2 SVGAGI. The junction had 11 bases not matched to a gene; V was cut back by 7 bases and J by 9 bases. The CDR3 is CASMKGRDRGFEQFF. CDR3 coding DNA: TGTGCCAGCATGAAGGGCCGGGACAGGGGGTTTGAGCAGTTCTTC.

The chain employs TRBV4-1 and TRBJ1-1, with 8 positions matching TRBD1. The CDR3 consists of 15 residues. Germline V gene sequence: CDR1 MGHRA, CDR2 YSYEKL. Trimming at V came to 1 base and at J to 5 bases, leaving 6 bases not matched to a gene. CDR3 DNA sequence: TGCGCCAGCAGCCAAGCCCGGACAGGGCGAACTGAAGCTTTCTTT. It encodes CASSQARTGRTEAFF.

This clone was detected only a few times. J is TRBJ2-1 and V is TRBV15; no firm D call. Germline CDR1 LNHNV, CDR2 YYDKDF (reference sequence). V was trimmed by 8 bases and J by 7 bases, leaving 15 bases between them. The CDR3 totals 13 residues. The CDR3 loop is CATAFGARNEQFF. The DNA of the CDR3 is TGTGCCACCGCTTTCGGAGCTAGAAATGAGCAGTTCTTC.

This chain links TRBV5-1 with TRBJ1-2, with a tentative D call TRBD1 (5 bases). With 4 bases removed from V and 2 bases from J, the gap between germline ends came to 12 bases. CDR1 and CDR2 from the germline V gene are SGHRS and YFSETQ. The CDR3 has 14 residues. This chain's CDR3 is CASSQQTVNYGYTF. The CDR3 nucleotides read TGCGCCAGCAGCCAGCAGACAGTGAACTATGGCTACACCTTC.

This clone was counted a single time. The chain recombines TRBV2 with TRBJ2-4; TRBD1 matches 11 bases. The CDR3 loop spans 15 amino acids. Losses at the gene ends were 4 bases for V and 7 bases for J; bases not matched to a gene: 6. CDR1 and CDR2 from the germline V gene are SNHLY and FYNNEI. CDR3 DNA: TGTGCCAGCAGTGGAGGGGGGACAGGGGGTAACATTCAGTACTTC. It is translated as CASSGGGTGGNIQYF.

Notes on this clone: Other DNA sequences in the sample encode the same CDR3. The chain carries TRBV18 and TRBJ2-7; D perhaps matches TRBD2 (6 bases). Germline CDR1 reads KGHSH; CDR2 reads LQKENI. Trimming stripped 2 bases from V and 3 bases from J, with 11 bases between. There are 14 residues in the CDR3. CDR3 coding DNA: TGTGCCAGCTCACCAGGCGCGGGATACTACGAGCAGTACTTC. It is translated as CASSPGAGYYEQYF.

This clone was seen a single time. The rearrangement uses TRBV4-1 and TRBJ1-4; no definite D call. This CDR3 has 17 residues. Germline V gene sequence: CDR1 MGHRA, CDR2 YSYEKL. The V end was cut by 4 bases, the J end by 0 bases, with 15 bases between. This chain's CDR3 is CASSPDGWSATNEKLFF. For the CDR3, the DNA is TGCGCCAGCAGCCCCGACGGATGGAGTGCAACTAATGAAAAACTGTTTTTT.

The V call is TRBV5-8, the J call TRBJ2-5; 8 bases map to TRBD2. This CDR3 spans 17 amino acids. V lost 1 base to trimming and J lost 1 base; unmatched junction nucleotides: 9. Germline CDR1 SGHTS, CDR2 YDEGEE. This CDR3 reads CASSLLGPLAVQETQYF. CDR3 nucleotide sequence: TGTGCCAGCAGCTTGTTAGGTCCACTAGCGGTCCAAGAGACCCAGTACTTC.

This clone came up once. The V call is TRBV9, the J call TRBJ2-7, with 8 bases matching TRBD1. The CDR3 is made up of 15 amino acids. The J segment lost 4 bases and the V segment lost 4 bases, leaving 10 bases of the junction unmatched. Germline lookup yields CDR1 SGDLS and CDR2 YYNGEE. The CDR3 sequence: CASSPTGGQGYEQYF. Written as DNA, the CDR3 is TGTGCCAGCAGCCCCACGGGCGGACAGGGTTACGAGCAGTACTTC.

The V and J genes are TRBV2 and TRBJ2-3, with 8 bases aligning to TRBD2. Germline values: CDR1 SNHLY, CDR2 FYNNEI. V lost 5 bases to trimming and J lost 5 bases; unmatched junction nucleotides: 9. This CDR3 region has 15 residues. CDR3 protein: CASSSGREGQDTQYF. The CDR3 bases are TGTGCCAGCAGTTCGGGTCGGGAGGGCCAAGATACGCAGTATTTT.

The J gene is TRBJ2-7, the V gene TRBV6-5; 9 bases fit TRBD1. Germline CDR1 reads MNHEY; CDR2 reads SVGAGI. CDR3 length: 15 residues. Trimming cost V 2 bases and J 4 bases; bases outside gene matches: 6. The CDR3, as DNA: TGTGCCAGCAGTTACCCGAAGACAGGGGGGTACGAGCAGTACTTC. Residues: CASSYPKTGGYEQYF.

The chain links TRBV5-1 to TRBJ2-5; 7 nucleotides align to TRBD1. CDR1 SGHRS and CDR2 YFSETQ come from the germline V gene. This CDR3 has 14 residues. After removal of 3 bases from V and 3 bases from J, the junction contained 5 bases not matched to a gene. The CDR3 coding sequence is TGCGCCAGCAGCTCGCTGCAGGGGGAAGAGACCCAGTACTTC. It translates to CASSSLQGEETQYF.

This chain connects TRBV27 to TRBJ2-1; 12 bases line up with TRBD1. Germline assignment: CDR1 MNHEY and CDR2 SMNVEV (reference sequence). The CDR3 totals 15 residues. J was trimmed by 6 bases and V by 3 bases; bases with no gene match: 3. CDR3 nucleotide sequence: TGTGCCAGCAGTTTTGGGACAGGGGGCTTCAATGAGCAGTTCTTC. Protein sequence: CASSFGTGGFNEQFF.

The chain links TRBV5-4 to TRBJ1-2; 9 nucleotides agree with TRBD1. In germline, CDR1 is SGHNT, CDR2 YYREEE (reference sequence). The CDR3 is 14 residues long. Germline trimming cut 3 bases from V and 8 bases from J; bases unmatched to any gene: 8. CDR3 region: CASSSPQGAQGYTF. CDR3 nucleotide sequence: TGTGCCAGCAGCTCCCCACAGGGGGCGCAAGGCTACACCTTC.

CDR3 coding DNA: TGTGCCAGCAGCTCGCCAGTTGGACAGGGGAACTACAATGAGCAGTTCTTC. This codes for CASSSPVGQGNYNEQFF. The chain joins TRBV7-9 to TRBJ2-1; TRBD1 matches 9 bases. The trim removed 4 bases at V and 3 bases at J, leaving 10 bases unmatched. CDR3 length: 17 residues. Germline V CDR1 and CDR2: SEHNR, FQNEAQ (reference sequence).

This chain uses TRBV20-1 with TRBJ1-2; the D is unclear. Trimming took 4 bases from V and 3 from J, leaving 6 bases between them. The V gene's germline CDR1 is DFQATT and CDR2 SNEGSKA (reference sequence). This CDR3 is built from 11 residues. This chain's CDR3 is CSAKRDYGYTF. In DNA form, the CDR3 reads TGCAGTGCTAAGAGGGACTATGGCTACACCTTC.

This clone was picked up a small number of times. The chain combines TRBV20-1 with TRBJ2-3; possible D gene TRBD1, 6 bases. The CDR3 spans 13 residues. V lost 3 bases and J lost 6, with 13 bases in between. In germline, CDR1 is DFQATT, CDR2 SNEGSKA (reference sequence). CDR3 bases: TGCAGTGCTAGTAACAGGGTAGGGGATACGCAGTATTTT. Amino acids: CSASNRVGDTQYF.

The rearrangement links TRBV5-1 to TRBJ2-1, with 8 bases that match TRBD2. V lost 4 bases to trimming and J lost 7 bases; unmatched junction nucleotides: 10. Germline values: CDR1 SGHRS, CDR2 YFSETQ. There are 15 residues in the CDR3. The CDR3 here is CASSRAGGAPNEQFF. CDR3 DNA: TGCGCCAGCAGCCGCGCCGGGGGGGCGCCGAATGAGCAGTTCTTC. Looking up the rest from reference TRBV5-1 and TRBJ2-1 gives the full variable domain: KAGVTQTPRYLIKTRGQQVTLSCSPISGHRSVSWYQQTPGQGLQFLFEYFSETQRNKGNFPGRFSGRQFSNSRSEMNVSTLELGDSALYLCASSRAGGAPNEQFFGPGTRLTVL.